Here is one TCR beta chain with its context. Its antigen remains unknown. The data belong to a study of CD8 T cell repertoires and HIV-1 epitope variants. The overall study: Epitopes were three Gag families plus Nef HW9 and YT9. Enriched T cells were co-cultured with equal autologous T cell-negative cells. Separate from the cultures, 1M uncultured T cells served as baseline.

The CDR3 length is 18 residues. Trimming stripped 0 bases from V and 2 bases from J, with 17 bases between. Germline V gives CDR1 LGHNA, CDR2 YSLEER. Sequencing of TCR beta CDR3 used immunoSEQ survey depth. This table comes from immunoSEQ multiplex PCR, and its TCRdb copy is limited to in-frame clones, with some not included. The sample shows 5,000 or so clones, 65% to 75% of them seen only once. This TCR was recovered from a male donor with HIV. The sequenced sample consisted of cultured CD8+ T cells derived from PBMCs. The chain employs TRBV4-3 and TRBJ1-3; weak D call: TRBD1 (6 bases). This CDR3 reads CASSQDLVGGTAGNTIYF. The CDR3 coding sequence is TGCGCCAGCAGCCAAGATCTTGTAGGGGGGACTGCTGGAAACACCATATATTTT.